These 25 T cell receptor beta chains originate from one sample sequenced in a study of CD8+ T cells in alopecia areata. RNA extraction and reverse transcription yielded cDNA as sequencing template. TCRdb's table, derived via immunoSEQ multiplex PCR, lists solely in-frame clones and lacks some. The sample includes approximately 170,000 clones, roughly three fifths of them seen just once. Treatment described: oral pan-JAK inhibitor, 5-10 mg twice daily. Sequenced material: CD4+ T cells sorted from blood, taken at week 4, from a patient treated with tofacitinib. These receptors were collected from a human donor with alopecia areata.

The chain recombines TRBV29-1 with TRBJ2-3, with 7 bases that match TRBD2. Trimming took 7 bases from V and 2 from J; bases not matched to a gene: 6. CDR3 length: 13 residues. Germline CDR1 and CDR2: SQVTM and ANQGSEA. The CDR3 region is CSAGLGATDTQYF. CDR3 DNA sequence: TGCAGCGCCGGACTAGGGGCCACAGATACGCAGTATTTT.

The rearrangement links TRBV30 to TRBJ2-7; perhaps TRBD1 as D (6 bases). This CDR3 contains 12 residues. V shed 3 bases and J shed 3 bases, with 9 bases lying between them. Germline V gives CDR1 GTSNPN, CDR2 SVGIG (reference sequence). CDR3 sequence: CAWSWDIYEQYF. CDR3 coding DNA: TGTGCCTGGAGCTGGGACATCTACGAGCAGTACTTC.

This clone showed up just a few times. The chain is built from TRBV29-1 and TRBJ2-1, with 10 bases identical to TRBD2. V lost 6 bases to trimming and J lost 5 bases; unmatched junction nucleotides: 10. Germline V gives CDR1 SQVTM, CDR2 ANQGSEA. The length of the CDR3 is 15 residues. The chain's CDR3 is CSVAISGRPNNEQFF. CDR3 bases: TGCAGCGTAGCGATTAGCGGGAGGCCTAACAATGAGCAGTTCTTC.

The chain joins TRBV9 to TRBJ1-3; 8 bases align to TRBD1. The V segment lost 4 bases and the J segment 2 bases; nucleotides outside the gene matches: 2. Germline CDR1 reads SGDLS; CDR2 reads YYNGEE. The CDR3 runs to 14 residues. The CDR3 sequence is CASSIQGAGNTIYF. DNA of the CDR3: TGTGCCAGCAGCATACAGGGGGCTGGAAACACCATATATTTT.

The chain joins TRBV9 to TRBJ2-7; D is ambiguous. V was pared by 0 bases and J by 3 bases, with 13 bases between. Germline V gene lookup returns CDR1 SGDLS and CDR2 YYNGEE. This CDR3 contains 15 residues. CDR3 loop: CASSVGSEPVYEQYF. The CDR3 DNA reads TGTGCCAGCAGCGTAGGATCGGAACCTGTCTACGAGCAGTACTTC.

The CDR3 spells CAWSRGTGGYTF. The CDR3 DNA sequence: TGTGCCTGGAGTCGGGGCACGGGAGGCTACACCTTC. The V and J genes are TRBV30 and TRBJ1-2; perhaps TRBD1 as D (5 bases). CDR1 and CDR2 (germline): GTSNPN, SVGIG (reference sequence). Deletions cut 2 bases from V and 8 bases from J, with 12 bases between. The CDR3 runs to 12 residues.

This clone occurred a few times. The rearrangement joins TRBV28 to TRBJ2-3, with D possibly being TRBD2 (6 bases). Trimming left V 7 bases short and J 4 bases short, with 12 bases between. Per the germline V gene, CDR1 is MDHEN and CDR2 is SYDVKM. The CDR3 runs to 13 residues. This CDR3 reads CASTGGGADTQYF. The CDR3, as DNA: TGTGCCAGCACGGGTGGAGGGGCAGATACGCAGTATTTT.

This clone was observed a single time. The V call is TRBV29-1, the J call TRBJ2-7; no definite D call. Trimming shortened V by 4 bases and J by 2 bases, and 6 bases separated the two germline ends. The CDR3 covers 11 residues. Germline V gene lookup returns CDR1 SQVTM and CDR2 ANQGSEA. The CDR3 DNA reads TGCAGCGTTGTCAGAACCTACGAGCAGTACTTC. It translates to CSVVRTYEQYF.

The chain links TRBV7-2 to TRBJ1-1; maybe TRBD1 (5 bases). The CDR3 has 13 amino acids. Germline lookup yields CDR1 SGHTA and CDR2 FQGNSA. With 5 bases removed from V and 11 bases from J, the gap between germline ends came to 18 bases. The chain's CDR3 is CASSPGPEESAFF. As DNA, the CDR3 is TGTGCCAGCAGCCCGGGGCCAGAAGAGTCGGCTTTCTTT.

The V call is TRBV2, the J call TRBJ2-6; the D gene could be TRBD1 or TRBD2 (5 bases each). Looked up from germline, CDR1 is SNHLY and CDR2 is FYNNEI. V gave up 0 bases and J gave up 0 bases, with 15 bases separating them. This CDR3 is built from 19 residues. In DNA, the CDR3 is TGTGCCAGCAGTGAAGCGAGGGGACGTGTATACTCTGGGGCCAACGTCCTGACTTTC. This gives the protein CASSEARGRVYSGANVLTF.

V usage is TRBV15 and J usage is TRBJ2-5, with 7 positions matching TRBD1. V trimming: 2 bases; J trimming: 2 bases; junction bases outside the gene matches: 5. This CDR3 contains 15 residues. Germline V gene data show CDR1 as LNHNV and CDR2 as YYDKDF (reference sequence). In nucleotides, the CDR3 is TGTGCCACCAGCAGACAAGGGGGCGGTCAAGAGACCCAGTACTTC. Its protein product is CATSRQGGGQETQYF. The full variable domain, in which reference TRBV15 and TRBJ2-5 provide the parts outside the CDR3, is DAMVIQNPRYQVTQFGKPVTLSCSQTLNHNVMYWYQQKSSQAPKLLFHYYDKDFNNEADTPDNFQSRRPNTSFCFLDIRSPGLGDTAMYLCATSRQGGGQETQYFGPGTRLLVL.

The J gene is TRBJ2-5, the V gene TRBV12-5; no reliable D call. The V gene lost 6 bases and the J gene lost 5 bases, with 13 bases spanning the gap. The CDR3 loop spans 13 amino acids. Per the germline V gene, CDR1 is LGHNT and CDR2 is FRNRAP. CDR3 DNA: TGTGCTAGTGGCCAGCATGGGTGGGAGACCCAGTACTTC. Translating it yields CASGQHGWETQYF.

The gene calls are TRBV30 and TRBJ2-7; D is possibly TRBD1 or TRBD2 (5 bases each). CDR1 and CDR2 (germline): GTSNPN, SVGIG (reference sequence). This CDR3 region has 13 residues. V lost 1 base to trimming and J lost 5 bases, with 12 bases between them. The CDR3 DNA is TGTGCCTGGAGTGGGGACCAATTCCACGAGCAGTACTTC. This gives the protein CAWSGDQFHEQYF.

The rearrangement joins TRBV14 to TRBJ2-2, with D tentatively TRBD2 (5 bases). The CDR3 is made up of 14 amino acids. Germline assignment: CDR1 SGHDN and CDR2 FVKESK. V was shortened by 3 bases and J by 6 bases, with 11 bases between the two germline ends. CDR3 sequence: CASSQGDWPGELFF. As DNA, the CDR3 is TGTGCCAGCAGCCAGGGAGACTGGCCCGGGGAGCTGTTTTTT.

V is TRBV7-3 and J is TRBJ2-2; D uncertain. The CDR3 is made up of 13 amino acids. V was cut by 0 bases and J by 8 bases, with 7 bases left in between. The germline CDR1 and CDR2 sequences are SGHTA and FQGTGA. The CDR3 sequence: CASSLTRRGELFF. As DNA, the CDR3 is TGTGCCAGCAGCTTAACCCGGAGAGGGGAGCTGTTTTTT.

This clone has only a few counts. The chain is built from TRBV19 and TRBJ2-7; D may be TRBD2 (5 bases). The CDR3 covers 14 residues. V dropped 7 bases and J dropped 3 bases, with 16 bases sitting between them. CDR1 is LNHDA, CDR2 SQIVND, per germline (reference sequence). CDR3 nucleotide sequence: TGTGCCAGTACCACCGGGATGGATGTCTACGAGCAGTACTTC. Its translation is CASTTGMDVYEQYF.

V is TRBV7-3 and J is TRBJ2-7; D may be TRBD1 or TRBD2 (6 bases each). Trimming shortened V by 1 base and J by 5 bases, and 12 bases separated the two germline ends. The CDR3 totals 14 residues. CDR1 is SGHTA, CDR2 FQGTGA, per germline. Here the CDR3 reads CASSLMGGRDEQYF. The CDR3 DNA reads as TGTGCCAGCAGCTTAATGGGGGGCAGGGACGAGCAGTACTTC.

The CDR3 DNA sequence: TGTGCCAGCAGCTTAAATGTATTAGCGACTTATACCAGGAATGAGCAGTTCTTC. Translated: CASSLNVLATYTRNEQFF. The chain joins TRBV7-8 to TRBJ2-1, with D maybe TRBD2 (5 bases). Trimming stripped 2 bases from V and 7 bases from J, with 24 bases between. This CDR3 has 18 amino acids. Germline lookup yields CDR1 SGHVS and CDR2 FQNEAQ.

The chain carries TRBV4-2 and TRBJ2-3, with 7 bases fitting TRBD2. This CDR3 is built from 17 residues. V shed 0 bases and J 5 bases; nucleotides not matched to a gene: 11. Germline assignment: CDR1 LGHNA and CDR2 YNFKEQ. CDR3 sequence: CASSQEWLAAEGDTQYF. CDR3 DNA sequence: TGTGCCAGCAGCCAAGAGTGGCTAGCGGCGGAGGGAGATACGCAGTATTTT.

The chain links TRBV28 to TRBJ2-1; the match to TRBD2 covers 7 bases. The CDR3 extends over 13 amino acids. Germline-derived CDR1 and CDR2 are MDHEN and SYDVKM. The V and J ends lost 4 bases and 7 bases, in that order; junction bases with no gene match: 4. In DNA form, the CDR3 reads TGTGCCAGCAGTTGGAGCGGGGTTAATGAGCAGTTCTTC. The encoded protein is CASSWSGVNEQFF.

This chain links TRBV28 with TRBJ2-5; 11 nucleotides align to TRBD2. The CDR3 extends over 15 amino acids. V lost 6 bases to trimming and J lost 5 bases; unmatched junction nucleotides: 8. Germline V gene lookup returns CDR1 MDHEN and CDR2 SYDVKM. The CDR3 DNA is TGTGCCAGCAGAACACTAGCGGGAGTAGTGGAGACCCAGTACTTC. Translation gives CASRTLAGVVETQYF.

The rearrangement joins TRBV5-1 to TRBJ1-2, with D possibly being TRBD1 (5 bases). The CDR3 runs 14 residues. The germline CDR1 and CDR2 sequences are SGHRS and YFSETQ. V lost 3 bases and J lost 3, with 12 bases in between. The CDR3 DNA reads as TGCGCCAGCAGCTCCAGGGTCAGGGACTATGGCTACACCTTC. Its protein product is CASSSRVRDYGYTF. Full variable domain (outside the CDR3, taken from reference TRBV5-1 and TRBJ1-2): KAGVTQTPRYLIKTRGQQVTLSCSPISGHRSVSWYQQTPGQGLQFLFEYFSETQRNKGNFPGRFSGRQFSNSRSEMNVSTLELGDSALYLCASSSRVRDYGYTFGSGTRLTVV.

The rearrangement joins TRBV29-1 to TRBJ2-3; TRBD1 agrees at 7 bases. The CDR3 is 15 amino acids. Germline CDR1 reads SQVTM; CDR2 reads ANQGSEA. Losses at the gene ends were 4 bases for V and 0 bases for J; bases not matched to a gene: 7. Here the CDR3 DNA reads TGCAGCGTTGGGACAGGTTTTGATAGCACAGATACGCAGTATTTT. It specifies CSVGTGFDSTDTQYF.

The rearrangement joins TRBV25-1 to TRBJ2-5; 8 nucleotides align to TRBD2. Germline V gene sequence: CDR1 MGHDK, CDR2 SYGVNS. The CDR3 runs to 14 residues. J lost 5 bases, V lost 2 bases, and 4 bases had no gene match. The DNA of the CDR3 is TGTGCCAGCAGTGAACGGCGGGAGGAGGAGACCCAGTACTTC. Protein: CASSERREEETQYF.

The chain has TRBV6-5 and TRBJ2-7; 7 bases are shared with TRBD1. The CDR3 has 14 amino acids. J lost 5 bases, V lost 0 bases, and 4 bases had no gene match. From germline, CDR1 is MNHEY and CDR2 SVGAGI. The CDR3 coding sequence is TGTGCCAGCAGTTACTCGACAGGGAACCACGAGCAGTACTTC. Its translation is CASSYSTGNHEQYF.